These 10 T cell receptor beta chains originate from one sample sequenced in a study of vaccination effects on CD4 cells after COVID-19. TCRdb keeps only in-frame clones here, not all; method: immunoSEQ multiplex PCR. The profile shows roughly 45,000 clones, approximately 77% of them singletons. The antigens these receptors bind are not known. Investigators separated out CD4+ T cells once around nine days of culture had passed. The vaccine given was either BNT162b2 or mRNA-1273, in two doses. Here the sequenced sample was CD4+ T cells from PBMCs cultured without peptide, taken after COVID-19 vaccination. These receptors were taken from a human donor who received a COVID-19 vaccine.

The rearrangement links TRBV6-4 to TRBJ2-6; D is possibly TRBD1 or TRBD2 (5 bases each). V lost 0 bases to trimming and J lost 3 bases, with 6 bases between them. Germline V gene lookup returns CDR1 MRHNA and CDR2 SNTAGT. The CDR3 contains 15 residues. CDR3 in amino acids: CASSDSRGGANVLTF. For the CDR3, the DNA is TGTGCCAGCAGTGACTCGAGGGGTGGGGCCAACGTCCTGACTTTC.

This sequence joins TRBV27 and TRBJ1-3; a possible D gene is TRBD1 (5 bases). Germline values: CDR1 MNHEY, CDR2 SMNVEV (reference sequence). V lost 3 bases, J lost 4 bases, and 7 bases lay in between. The length of the CDR3 is 13 residues. The CDR3 reads CASSFQGGNTIYF. The DNA for the CDR3 is TGTGCCAGCAGTTTCCAGGGAGGAAACACCATATATTTT.

Here the CDR3 DNA reads TGCGCCAGCAGCTTGAGCGGGAGTTCAGATACGCAGTATTTT. This encodes CASSLSGSSDTQYF. V gene TRBV5-1 combines with J gene TRBJ2-3, with 8 bases identical to TRBD2. The CDR3 sequence is 14 residues long. Germline lookup yields CDR1 SGHRS and CDR2 YFSETQ. The trim removed 1 base at V and 4 bases at J, leaving 2 bases unmatched.

The genes are TRBV10-3 and TRBJ2-7; the match to TRBD1 covers 10 bases. The germline V gene encodes CDR1 ENHRY and CDR2 SYGVKD. The CDR3 is 14 residues long. V lost 8 bases to trimming and J lost 1 base; unmatched junction nucleotides: 5. The CDR3 reads CAIVGQGGSYEQYF. The CDR3 coding sequence is TGTGCCATCGTCGGACAGGGGGGGTCCTACGAGCAGTACTTC.

This clone was detected only a few times. V gene TRBV11-2 combines with J gene TRBJ2-1, with D uncertain. This CDR3 contains 15 residues. V lost 6 bases to trimming and J lost 4 bases, with 16 bases between them. Germline CDR1 reads SGHAT; CDR2 reads FQNNGV. The CDR3, as DNA: TGTGCCAGCAGTACTGTGGCAGCCTATTACAATGAGCAGTTCTTC. As protein: CASSTVAAYYNEQFF.

This clone appeared a few times. The gene calls are TRBV2 and TRBJ2-1; possible D gene TRBD2, 6 bases. Per the germline V gene, CDR1 is SNHLY and CDR2 is FYNNEI. CDR3 length: 14 amino acids. With 11 bases removed from V and 8 bases from J, the gap between germline ends came to 22 bases. CDR3 sequence: CAGCRGGMVYEQFF. Written as DNA, the CDR3 is TGTGCCGGCTGCCGAGGCGGGATGGTGTATGAGCAGTTCTTC. Combining the CDR3 with reference TRBV2 and TRBJ2-1 gives the whole variable domain EPEVTQTPSHQVTQMGQEVILRCVPISNHLYFYWYRQILGQKVEFLVSFYNNEISEKSEIFDDQFSVERPDGSNFTLKIRSTKLEDSAMYFCAGCRGGMVYEQFFGPGTRLTVL.

There are a few counts of this clone. The chain carries TRBV2 and TRBJ1-4; D gene ambiguous. Looked up from germline, CDR1 is SNHLY and CDR2 is FYNNEI. V was clipped by 6 bases and J by 6 bases, with 14 bases between them. CDR3 length: 14 residues. CDR3 in DNA: TGTGCCAGCAGAATGAGACTATGGGATGAAAAACTGTTTTTT. It is translated as CASRMRLWDEKLFF.

The chain employs TRBV11-2 and TRBJ1-2, with D perhaps matching TRBD1 (5 bases). Looked up from germline, CDR1 is SGHAT and CDR2 is FQNNGV. V was shortened by 3 bases and J by 4 bases, with 9 bases between the two germline ends. This CDR3 comprises 13 residues. The CDR3 protein is CASSFDSTYGYTF. CDR3 bases: TGTGCCAGCAGCTTTGACAGCACCTATGGCTACACCTTC.

V is TRBV9 and J is TRBJ1-1, with D tentatively TRBD1 (6 bases). Per the germline V gene, CDR1 is SGDLS and CDR2 is YYNGEE. The CDR3 sequence is 13 residues long. V was clipped by 4 bases and J by 2 bases, with 9 bases between them. CDR3 sequence: CASSKDSNTEAFF. The CDR3 DNA reads TGTGCCAGCAGCAAGGACAGCAACACTGAAGCTTTCTTT.

This clone was counted a few times. The V gene is TRBV6-2 or TRBV6-3, the J gene TRBJ2-2; D call uncertain. Between the trimmed V and J ends, which lost 2 bases and 5 bases, there was a span of 6 bases. The CDR3 is made up of 13 amino acids. Germline values: CDR1 MNHEY, CDR2 SVGEGT. The CDR3 DNA sequence: TGTGCCAGCAGTTACATGGGGACCGGGGAGCTGTTTTTT. Protein product: CASSYMGTGELFF.